This T cell receptor (beta chain) stems from a study of CXCR3-negative and CXCR3-positive naive CD8 T cells (dated by TCRdb to the late 2010s). For context, the study as a whole: In total, about 130 million TRB reads were obtained, which works out to roughly 1.5 +/- 0.3 million reads per library. Data from about 10 donors, pooled across two independent experiments, went into the diversity and physicochemical repertoire analyses. The TRBV-TRBJ cluster analysis covered naive subsets from several donors and memory cells from 3 donors.

For each CD8+ T cell subset, flow sorting was done in triplicate, and a few hundred thousand cells per subset went directly into RLT lysis buffer. To exclude memory contaminants, naive CD8+ T cells were stringently defined as CD45RO-CCR7+CD27+CD95-. Peripheral blood mononuclear cells were isolated from buffy coats using standard density gradient centrifugation. Naive CXCR3-negative and CXCR3-positive CD8+ T cells were flow-sorted using a FACSAria III. Total RNA was extracted from sorted cells using an RNeasy Mini Kit. The CDR3 contains 15 residues, cysteine and phenylalanine counted. The nucleotide record is missing. CDR1 and CDR2, per the germline V gene, are SGHTA and FQGNSA. Broader findings and caveats from the paper: Repertoire diversity was comparably high in both naive subsets but much lower in memory CD8+ T cells. Freshly isolated PBMCs were used for most assays because CXCR3 expression partially decreased after cryopreservation. Because surface CD5, which has been linked to self-reactivity in mice, was comparable between naive subsets, TCR interaction strength was also inferred from TRB CDR3 physicochemical properties. Compared with CXCR3-negative naive cells, CXCR3-positive naive cells had TRB CDR3s with higher hydrophobicity (lower Kidera factor 4), lower energy, and higher strength and volume indices. Naive CXCR3-negative and CXCR3-positive cells from the same donor showed similar TRBV-TRBJ usage, whereas memory cells showed distinct patterns.

The listed sequencing device is NextSeq 550. The Human TCR Profiling Kit (MiLaboratory) was used to prepare UMI-labeled 5' RACE TRB cDNA libraries. The full amount of extracted RNA was used for cDNA synthesis, and the full amount of resulting cDNA was used for PCR amplification. Libraries were prepared in parallel using an identical number of PCR cycles. Per the source publication's procedure: With a minimum of two reads required per UMI, MIGEC and MiXCR pulled out about 49,000 +/- 11,000 unique UMI-labeled TRB cDNA molecules from each library. Each library averaged around 42,000 +/- 9,900 functional in-frame TRB CDR3 nucleotide clonotypes without stop codons. After each sample was downsampled to 5000 UMI-labeled TRB molecules, VDJtools was used to calculate diversity metrics such as normalized Shannon-Wiener and Chao1. Clonotype-size-weighted physicochemical properties of the central five CDR3 residues (interaction energy, strength, volume and Kidera factor 4) were computed in VDJtools. One entry per CDR3 protein sequence results from the TCRdb reprocessing of the reads, with DNA left out. The V and J calls shown here were made by TCRdb, not taken from the authors' results. In this sample's table one finds some 150,000 distinct CDR3 sequences. Around 0.5% of the sample rests with the top ten.

On this clonotype itself: Its cognate antigen has yet to be identified.

The chain couples TRBV7-2 to TRBJ2-1; the D call of TRBD2 rests on TCRdb alone, since no DNA is present to check it. What was sequenced was naive CXCR3+ CD8+ T cells from blood. In the paper's terms, the cell subset or site label means: CD45RO-CCR7+CD27+CD95- naive CD8+ T cells expressing CXCR3 (TNR3+). The TCR was taken from a human donor in good health. Some clones in this sample may be carry-over from other donors' samples. CDR3 region: CASSQIAGGYNEQFF.